A selection of T cell receptor beta chains follows, all from one sample in a study of T cells after yellow fever vaccination. TCRdb processed the 5' RACE reads anew with MiXCR; each CDR3 protein has one entry. Of 150,000 to 200,000 distinct CDR3 sequences listed, 8% to 13% are singletons. This specimen consisted of CD8+ T cells sorted from PBMCs, obtained 15 days after the yellow fever booster vaccination. Receptors were obtained from a man between 18 and 29 years old who received the YFV17D yellow fever vaccine. CDR3s include the opening cysteine and the closing phenylalanine or tryptophan. Fields, in order: V gene, CDR3 length, clone size, J gene, D gene, CDR3 protein, CDR3 DNA. D genes are given only for firm matches. The listing skips clone size in some rows; elsewhere it reads once, few, many or a size class.

TRBV10-3,13,-,TRBJ2-7,TRBD2,CATTSAEAYEQYF,TGTGCCACCACTAGCGCCGAGGCCTACGAGCAGTACTTC
TRBV28,14,few,TRBJ1-1,-,CASRPGRDHTEAFF,TGTGCCAGCAGACCCGGTAGGGACCACACTGAAGCTTTCTTT
TRBV5-1,15,-,TRBJ2-2,TRBD2,CASSFTGGAHGELFF,TGCGCCAGCAGCTTTACGGGAGGGGCGCACGGGGAGCTGTTTTTT
TRBV4-2,14,few,TRBJ2-1,TRBD1,CASSQVAGGNEQFF,TGTGCCAGCAGCCAAGTTGCAGGGGGCAATGAGCAGTTCTTC
TRBV6-2/TRBV6-3,15,-,TRBJ2-3,-,CASNPWGVGADTQYF,TGTGCCAGCAACCCCTGGGGGGTAGGAGCAGATACGCAGTATTTT
TRBV7-9,14,-,TRBJ1-3,-,CASHFGGSGNTIYF,TGTGCCAGCCACTTCGGCGGATCCGGAAACACCATATATTTT
TRBV11-2,18,few,TRBJ2-6,TRBD1,CASSSIRLDRGDANVLTF,TGTGCCAGCAGCTCGATACGACTGGACAGGGGGGATGCCAACGTCCTGACTTTC
TRBV12-3/TRBV12-4,12,-,TRBJ2-5,-,CASSFGEETQYF,TGTGCCAGCAGTTTCGGGGAAGAGACCCAGTACTTC
TRBV6-2/TRBV6-3,17,-,TRBJ2-3,TRBD2,CASSYSPTSGEPDTQYF,TGTGCCAGCAGTTACTCCCCGACTAGCGGGGAGCCAGATACGCAGTATTTT
TRBV7-6,12,many,TRBJ2-1,-,CASSFRDNEQFF,TGTGCCAGCAGCTTCCGGGACAACGAGCAGTTCTTC
TRBV4-3,16,few,TRBJ2-4,TRBD2,CASSPSLAGAKNIQYF,TGCGCCAGCAGCCCCTCTCTAGCGGGGGCCAAAAACATTCAGTACTTC
TRBV23-1,14,-,TRBJ2-7,TRBD1,CASSHSWTGTEQYF,TGCGCCAGCAGTCATTCGTGGACAGGGACCGAGCAGTACTTC
TRBV12-3/TRBV12-4,16,-,TRBJ1-5,-,CASSLGGVKSNQPQHF,TGTGCCAGCAGTTTGGGGGGGGTTAAGAGCAATCAGCCCCAGCATTTT
TRBV12-3/TRBV12-4,16,many,TRBJ1-2,-,CASSFIGCAFCYGYTF,TGTGCCAGCAGTTTCATAGGGTGCGCGTTCTGCTATGGCTACACCTTC
TRBV14,14,few,TRBJ2-7,TRBD1,CASSQVGQGPEQYF,TGTGCCAGCAGCCAAGTAGGACAGGGCCCTGAGCAGTACTTC
TRBV12-3/TRBV12-4,14,-,TRBJ2-7,TRBD1,CASSPPGQPYEQYF,TGTGCCAGCAGTCCCCCGGGACAGCCCTACGAGCAGTACTTC
TRBV7-9,15,many,TRBJ2-5,TRBD2,CASSFLGGGSETQYF,TGTGCCAGCAGCTTCCTCGGGGGGGGCAGTGAGACCCAGTACTTC
TRBV6-7,13,many,TRBJ2-1,-,CATREGSYNEQFF,TGTGCCACCCGAGAGGGCTCCTACAATGAGCAGTTCTTC
TRBV9,14,few,TRBJ2-7,-,CASSVGAPLEEQYF,TGTGCCAGCAGCGTGGGGGCCCCGTTAGAGGAGCAGTACTTC
TRBV11-2,14,few,TRBJ2-1,TRBD2,CASSSSGGDNEQFF,TGTGCCAGCAGCTCTAGCGGGGGGGACAATGAGCAGTTCTTC
TRBV6-5,14,few,TRBJ2-5,-,CASSYGRWQETQYF,TGTGCCAGCAGTTACGGCAGGTGGCAAGAGACCCAGTACTTC
TRBV7-2,16,-,TRBJ2-3,-,CASSSFLAPLTDTQYF,TGTGCCAGCAGCTCTTTCCTCGCGCCCCTCACAGATACGCAGTATTTT
TRBV5-4,16,-,TRBJ2-3,-,CASSRGIATSTDTQYF,TGTGCCAGCAGCCGGGGCATAGCTACCAGCACAGATACGCAGTATTTT
TRBV6-6,14,many,TRBJ2-5,-,CASSYSNGEETQYF,TGTGCCAGCAGTTACTCAAACGGTGAAGAGACCCAGTACTTC
TRBV10-1,15,-,TRBJ2-2,-,CARGRSGGSTGELFF,TGCGCCAGGGGGAGATCGGGGGGCTCCACCGGGGAGCTGTTTTTT
TRBV4-1,15,many,TRBJ1-1,-,CASSQAGVLSFEAFF,TGCGCCAGCAGCCAAGCAGGGGTTTTATCGTTTGAAGCTTTCTTT
TRBV2,18,-,TRBJ2-5,TRBD2,CASSESPYLAGGRETQYF,TGTGCCAGCAGTGAATCGCCCTATTTAGCGGGGGGACGGGAGACCCAGTACTTC
TRBV12-3/TRBV12-4,18,-,TRBJ2-1,TRBD1,CASSFRDRDSYSYNEQFF,TGTGCCAGCAGTTTCCGGGACAGGGACTCTTACTCCTACAATGAGCAGTTCTTC
TRBV6-6,12,many,TRBJ2-1,-,CASSLLVNEQFF,TGTGCCAGCAGTCTACTCGTCAATGAGCAGTTCTTC
TRBV6-5,13,-,TRBJ2-3,-,CASSYSEGDTQYF,TGTGCCAGCAGTTACTCGGAGGGGGATACGCAGTATTTT
TRBV18,15,-,TRBJ1-2,TRBD1,CASSPPGQGAGGYTF,TGTGCCAGCTCACCACCGGGTCAGGGGGCCGGTGGCTACACCTTC
TRBV18,12,few,TRBJ1-5,-,CASSPTGQPQHF,TGTGCCAGCTCTCCCACCGGTCAGCCCCAGCATTTT
TRBV11-3,15,-,TRBJ2-1,TRBD1,CASSPRDRRYNEQFF,TGTGCCAGCAGCCCGCGGGACAGGCGATACAATGAGCAGTTCTTC
TRBV5-4,14,-,TRBJ1-2,-,CASSLGQLNYGYTF,TGTGCCAGCAGCTTGGGGCAGTTAAACTATGGCTACACCTTC
TRBV4-1,13,-,TRBJ2-7,-,CASSQGQLNEQYF,TGCGCCAGCAGCCAGGGGCAGCTGAACGAGCAGTACTTC
TRBV7-9,13,few,TRBJ1-1,-,CASSEGDSTEAFF,TGTGCCAGCAGCGAGGGGGATAGCACTGAAGCTTTCTTT
TRBV27,12,-,TRBJ2-7,-,CASSSTRYEQYF,TGTGCCAGCAGTTCCACCCGCTACGAGCAGTACTTC
TRBV4-1,14,-,TRBJ2-7,-,CASSQALQTYEQYF,TGCGCCAGCAGCCAAGCCCTACAGACCTACGAGCAGTACTTC
TRBV19,14,-,TRBJ1-5,TRBD1,CASSHGTGNQPQHF,TGTGCCAGTAGCCATGGGACAGGCAATCAGCCCCAGCATTTT
TRBV6-2/TRBV6-3,11,-,TRBJ2-7,-,CASRRINEQYF,TGTGCCAGCAGGCGCATTAACGAGCAGTACTTC
TRBV20-1,15,-,TRBJ2-1,TRBD2,CSASIAGSSYNEQFF,TGCAGTGCTAGTATAGCGGGGAGCTCCTACAATGAGCAGTTCTTC
TRBV6-2/TRBV6-3,14,few,TRBJ1-2,-,CASSYSSGTIRYTF,TGTGCCAGCAGTTACTCGAGTGGGACGATTCGATACACCTTC